This T cell receptor beta chain was retrieved from a study of cytomegalovirus exposure and HLA in healthy donors. The overall study: Genotyping showed 70% to 90% of 350 to 400 donors falling in the Caucasian-associated ancestry cluster. Regarding the study as a whole: Another analysis was done later, and it associated around 15,000 TCR beta sequences with HLA alleles at 0.05 false discovery rate.

A note on this clone: Its antigen is still unknown.

PCR involved 60 Vbeta and 13 Jbeta primers. Produced via immunoSEQ multiplex PCR; TCRdb's table is partial and in-frame only. The sample includes over 150,000 clones, 80% of them seen just once. V was clipped by 5 bases and J by 4 bases, with 14 bases between them. Germline CDR1 is SNHLY and CDR2 is FYNNEI. The CDR3 has 14 amino acids. At sampling all donors were nominally healthy, likely with unrecorded immune exposures. The chain has TRBV2 and TRBJ1-2; D gene uncertain. Material: PBMCs. This TCR was sampled from a boy younger than 18 in good health and CMV-seronegative. The CDR3: CASSYRTSSYGYTF. CDR3 nucleotide sequence: TGTGCCAGCAGTTATCGGACTTCTTCCTATGGCTACACCTTC.